This T cell receptor (beta chain) was sequenced during a study of regulatory T cells in long-lasting Graves disease. The study's findings and limits: The study found TRBV28, TRBJ1-2 and TRBJ2-5 favored in persistent disease.

The time point was: persistent/refractory GD, antithyroid drugs over 5 years with positive TRAb. RNA isolated from PBMCs was used to make the TCR library. Peripheral blood, at 8.5 to 9 milliliters, went into EDTA tubes. This clonotype was observed at least ten times. No antigen is known for it. Library construction for TCR beta used iRepertoire HTBI primers and Arm-PCR of CDR3 regions. TCRdb used MiXCR to reprocess the multiplex PCR reads, holding one entry per CDR3 protein. Of 650,000 to 700,000 distinct CDR3 sequences listed, 25% to 35% are singletons. The trim removed 4 bases at V and 0 bases at J, leaving 23 bases unmatched. The CDR3 is 22 residues long. The germline CDR1 and CDR2 sequences are SGHTA and FQGTGA.

The chain recombines TRBV7-3 with TRBJ1-5, with 8 bases aligning to TRBD1. The sample in question was peripheral blood mononuclear cells (PBMCs), obtained when the disease was refractory, from a patient treated with antithyroid drugs. This sequence originates from a female donor with Graves disease. This CDR3 is CASSSKRPRDRGGRNSNQPQHF. CDR3 DNA: TGTGCCAGCAGCTCAAAGCGGCCTCGCGACAGGGGAGGCAGGAATAGCAATCAGCCCCAGCATTTT.